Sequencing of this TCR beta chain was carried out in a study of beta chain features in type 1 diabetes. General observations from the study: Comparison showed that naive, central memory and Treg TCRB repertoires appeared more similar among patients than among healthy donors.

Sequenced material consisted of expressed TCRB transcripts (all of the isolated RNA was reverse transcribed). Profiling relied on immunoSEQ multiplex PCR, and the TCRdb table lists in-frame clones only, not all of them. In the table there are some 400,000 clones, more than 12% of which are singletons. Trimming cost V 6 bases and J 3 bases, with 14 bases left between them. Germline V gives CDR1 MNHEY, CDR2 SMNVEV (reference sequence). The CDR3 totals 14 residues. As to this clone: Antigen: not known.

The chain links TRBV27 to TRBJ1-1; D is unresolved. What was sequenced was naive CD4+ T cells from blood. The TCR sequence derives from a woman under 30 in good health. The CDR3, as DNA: TGTGCCAGCAGACTGGACTGGAAGGACACTGAAGCTTTCTTT. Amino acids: CASRLDWKDTEAFF.